This T cell receptor (beta chain) was observed in a study of blood T cell repertoires in COVID-19. About the study: Collection of acute and convalescent COVID-19 samples took place in the United States, Italy and Spain. T cells, B-cell-depleted T cells, or PBMCs supplied cDNA or gDNA.

V shed 2 bases and J 8 bases; nucleotides not matched to a gene: 6. Per germline, CDR1 MNHEY and CDR2 SMNVEV (reference sequence). The CDR3 has 14 amino acids. Recovered Cohort 3 donors showed two negative PCRs, clearance, or symptom resolution. In the source study's methods: Estimated nucleated cell counts came from reference gene primer amplification. Profiled with immunoSEQ multiplex PCR; TCRdb holds only in-frame clones, not every one. D and trimming were read from the DNA, whereas the V and J calls and clone size are those reported in that table. The sample carries 300,000 to 350,000 clones, roughly 91% recorded once.

This sequence originates from a woman aged 25-40 years who had recovered from COVID-19. The rearrangement links TRBV27 to TRBJ1-2, with TRBD1 matching 9 bases. Sequences were obtained from PBMCs or T cells enriched from blood (not recorded which). CDR3 region: CASSLKGTGLGYTF. The DNA of the CDR3 is TGTGCCAGCAGTTTAAAGGGGACAGGGTTAGGCTACACCTTC.